Listed here is a single T cell receptor (beta chain). Which antigen it targets is not known. It has no much larger one-base neighbor in the sample; base qualities were not kept. The data stem from a study of OX40 agonist ivuxolimab in advanced cancers. The study in broad terms: The costimulatory receptor OX40 (CD134) was targeted by ivuxolimab, a fully human IgG2 agonistic monoclonal antibody. Intravenous ivuxolimab was administered to patients every 2 weeks at six dose levels: 0.01, 0.1, 0.3, 1.5, 3 and 10 mg/kg. Among the 52 dose-escalation patients, roughly 20 had hepatocellular carcinoma, 15 melanoma, 9 renal cell carcinoma and 9 head and neck cancer. In the dose-escalation cohort, around four fifths of patients were male, and the mean age was roughly 60 years, with a range of about 23 to 90. Patients were allowed to have had prior anti-PD-1, anti-PD-L1 or anti-CTLA-4 therapy, and more than 35% of the dose-escalation patients had been treated with checkpoint inhibitors. Partial responses occurred in three dose-escalation patients: two with cutaneous melanoma and one with hepatocellular carcinoma. The purpose of peripheral TCRbeta sequencing was to test whether ivuxolimab changed TCR sequence diversity and led to clonal T-cell expansion. The paper covers the monotherapy dose-escalation part of the phase I ivuxolimab trial, which included N ≈ 57 patients. Broad study findings and their caveats: Antigen specificity was not determined for the clonally expanded peripheral T cells. After ivuxolimab, more expanded clones were found on average in CD8+ T cells than in CD4+ T cells. Low levels of normalized T-cell clonal expansion were also shown by some nonresponding patients. At doses of 0.1 to 3.0 mg/kg, clonal expansion of both CD4+ and CD8+ blood T cells was observed from baseline to week 6. In the 0.1-3.0 mg/kg groups, partial responders had among the lowest normalized peripheral clonal expansion, particularly in CD8+ T cells.

Patients with autoimmune disease history or receiving systemic immunosuppression were excluded from the trial. Peripheral blood for TCR sequencing was collected from all dose cohorts at baseline, on cycle 4 day 1, and on cycle 7 day 1. Samples came from an open-label, multicenter, first-in-human phase I dose-escalation trial of ivuxolimab. Adults with locally advanced or metastatic melanoma, renal cell, hepatocellular, or head and neck squamous cell carcinoma were enrolled in the trial. Before TCR sequencing, CD4+ T cells and CD8+ T cells from peripheral blood were sorted into separate populations. To sequence the TCRbeta CDR3 region, genomic DNA was isolated from the sorted cells. The immunoSEQ Assay was used to sequence the TCRbeta CDR3 regions. TCRdb mirrors the immuneACCESS table, restricted to in-frame sequences. Some clones are absent from its copies; in checked studies, under half trace to an unresolved V gene, and the reason for the others is unknown. The sample yields 84,000 or so clones; over 85% were counted once. The ten largest clones represent approximately 11% of the sample.

According to the germline V gene, CDR1 reads SGHDT and CDR2 reads YYEEEE. The CDR3 contains 13 residues, cysteine and phenylalanine counted. Of all the DNA, just the CDR3 is kept, 39 bases in frame from base 1. Trimming at the junction amounts to 4 bases on V and 5 bases on J, and the germline ends lie 13 bases apart. The chain is assembled from TRBV5-6 and TRBJ2-7, with the D gene not confidently named. This sequence originates from an adult with an advanced solid tumor such as melanoma, head and neck, liver or kidney cancer. The sample in question was CD4+ or CD8+ T cells sorted from blood, obtained in a trial of the OX40 agonist ivuxolimab. The CDR3 region: CASSLEGWDEQYF. At the DNA level, the sequence is TGTGCCAGCAGCCTTGAAGGGTGGGACGAGCAGTACTTC.